This is a list of T cell receptor beta chains from one sample in a study of persistence of HIV-infected CD4 T cells. Their specific antigens are unknown. Method: immunoSEQ multiplex PCR; TCRdb's copy keeps in-frame clones and lacks some. The data show 48,000 or so clones, more than 70% seen once. The source material was CD4+ T cells sorted from PBMCs after approximately 19-hour stimulation, sampled from a patient who received antiretroviral therapy. These receptor sequences come from an adult man with HIV who was CMV-seropositive. CDR3s include the opening cysteine and the closing phenylalanine or tryptophan. The order of the fields is clone size, J gene, V gene, D gene, CDR3 DNA, CDR3 protein. D genes are given only for firm matches. The size entry is marked missing in some rows and otherwise reads once, few, many or a size class.

clone size: -
J gene: TRBJ1-1
V gene: TRBV18
D gene: -
CDR3 DNA: TGTGCCAGCTCACCACCGAGGGGTTTAAGGACTGAAGCTTTCTTT
CDR3 protein: CASSPPRGLRTEAFF

clone size: -
J gene: TRBJ2-1
V gene: TRBV3-1/TRBV3-2
D gene: TRBD2
CDR3 DNA: TGTGCCAGCAGCCCGACTAGCGGGAGGCCTAGCTCCTACAATGAGCAGTTCTTC
CDR3 protein: CASSPTSGRPSSYNEQFF

clone size: -
J gene: TRBJ2-1
V gene: TRBV18
D gene: -
CDR3 DNA: TGTGCCAGCTCACCACGGAGGGGCAGTTACAATGAGCAGTTCTTC
CDR3 protein: CASSPRRGSYNEQFF

clone size: -
J gene: TRBJ1-5
V gene: TRBV3-1/TRBV3-2
D gene: -
CDR3 DNA: TGTGCCAGCAGCCAAGGGACGGGGAGTCAGCCCCAGCATTTT
CDR3 protein: CASSQGTGSQPQHF

clone size: -
J gene: TRBJ1-4
V gene: TRBV5-1
D gene: -
CDR3 DNA: TGCGCCAGCAGCTTTGGAGGGATTAATGAAAAACTGTTTTTT
CDR3 protein: CASSFGGINEKLFF

clone size: -
J gene: TRBJ2-1
V gene: TRBV27
D gene: -
CDR3 DNA: TGTGCCAGCAGTAGGGAGGGGGGGCCGAGCTCCTACAATGAGCAGTTCTTC
CDR3 protein: CASSREGGPSSYNEQFF

clone size: -
J gene: TRBJ1-5
V gene: TRBV15
D gene: TRBD1
CDR3 DNA: TGTGCCACCAGCAGGACCCTGGGACAGTGGAACCGGGGCAATCAGCCCCAGCATTTT
CDR3 protein: CATSRTLGQWNRGNQPQHF

clone size: -
J gene: TRBJ1-6
V gene: TRBV18
D gene: TRBD1
CDR3 DNA: TGTGCCAGCTCACCAGCTTCCGGGACAGGGAGTTCACCCCTCCACTTT
CDR3 protein: CASSPASGTGSSPLHF

clone size: -
J gene: TRBJ1-1
V gene: TRBV4-3
D gene: -
CDR3 DNA: TGCGCCAGCAGCCGAGAATCCGGGGCCCCCGCCGGGGCTTTCTTT
CDR3 protein: CASSRESGAPAGAFF

clone size: few
J gene: TRBJ1-2
V gene: TRBV2
D gene: -
CDR3 DNA: TGTGCCAGCAGTGAGCAGTCCCCATTGTATGGCTACACCTTC
CDR3 protein: CASSEQSPLYGYTF

clone size: once
J gene: TRBJ2-3
V gene: TRBV13
D gene: TRBD2
CDR3 DNA: TGTGCCAGCAGCTTAGTAGTTGGGCCTAGCGGAACCACAGATACGCAGTATTTT
CDR3 protein: CASSLVVGPSGTTDTQYF

clone size: -
J gene: TRBJ2-5
V gene: TRBV6-5
D gene: -
CDR3 DNA: TGTGCCAGCAGCCAGCAAGAGACCCAGTACTTC
CDR3 protein: CASSQQETQYF

clone size: -
J gene: TRBJ1-1
V gene: TRBV30
D gene: -
CDR3 DNA: TGTGCCTGGAGTGTTGTCGGGTCCACTTTCTTT
CDR3 protein: CAWSVVGSTFF

clone size: -
J gene: TRBJ2-1
V gene: TRBV4-3
D gene: -
CDR3 DNA: TGCGCCAGCAGCCAAGATATCGGGAACAATGAGCAGTTCTTC
CDR3 protein: CASSQDIGNNEQFF

clone size: -
J gene: TRBJ2-7
V gene: TRBV12-3/TRBV12-4
D gene: -
CDR3 DNA: TGTGCCAGCGGTCGACTGACCTACGAGCAGTACTTC
CDR3 protein: CASGRLTYEQYF

clone size: -
J gene: TRBJ2-7
V gene: TRBV19
D gene: -
CDR3 DNA: TGTGCCAGTAGGTCACAGGTGAACTCCTACGAGCAGTACTTC
CDR3 protein: CASRSQVNSYEQYF

clone size: -
J gene: TRBJ2-1
V gene: TRBV29-1
D gene: -
CDR3 DNA: TGCAGCTCGGGACAGAACAGGGGGGGTGAGCAGTTCTTC
CDR3 protein: CSSGQNRGGEQFF

clone size: -
J gene: TRBJ2-7
V gene: TRBV7-6
D gene: TRBD1
CDR3 DNA: TGTGCCAGCAGCTTAGGCAGGGGGCTCTACGAGCAGTACTTC
CDR3 protein: CASSLGRGLYEQYF

clone size: -
J gene: TRBJ1-2
V gene: TRBV30
D gene: -
CDR3 DNA: TGTGCCTGGAGTACCTCAGGGCGATACTATGGCTACACCTTC
CDR3 protein: CAWSTSGRYYGYTF

clone size: few
J gene: TRBJ1-3
V gene: TRBV6-2/TRBV6-3
D gene: -
CDR3 DNA: TGTGCCAGCAGTTACCCCCATCGGATCTCTGGAAACACCATATATTTT
CDR3 protein: CASSYPHRISGNTIYF

clone size: -
J gene: TRBJ2-7
V gene: TRBV6-1
D gene: -
CDR3 DNA: TGTGCCAGCAGTGAAGGGTGGGCTTTAGGGAACGAGCAGTACTTC
CDR3 protein: CASSEGWALGNEQYF

clone size: -
J gene: TRBJ1-1
V gene: TRBV4-3
D gene: -
CDR3 DNA: TGCGCCAGCAGCCAAGGAAACACCCCGGAAGCTTTCTTT
CDR3 protein: CASSQGNTPEAFF

clone size: -
J gene: TRBJ1-2
V gene: TRBV5-1
D gene: -
CDR3 DNA: TGCGCCAGCAGGCCGGGAAACTATGGCTACACCTTC
CDR3 protein: CASRPGNYGYTF

clone size: -
J gene: TRBJ1-5
V gene: TRBV18
D gene: TRBD1
CDR3 DNA: TGTGCCAGCTCCGATTCTCCGGGACAGGGCGTTCAGCCCCAGCATTTT
CDR3 protein: CASSDSPGQGVQPQHF

clone size: -
J gene: TRBJ2-1
V gene: TRBV10-3
D gene: -
CDR3 DNA: TGTGCCATCAGTGATACCGGGACTCGTTCCTACAATGAGCAGTTCTTC
CDR3 protein: CAISDTGTRSYNEQFF

clone size: -
J gene: TRBJ1-1
V gene: TRBV6-2/TRBV6-3
D gene: -
CDR3 DNA: TGTGCCAGCAGCCCAAACATGAACACTGAAGCTTTCTTT
CDR3 protein: CASSPNMNTEAFF

clone size: -
J gene: TRBJ1-2
V gene: TRBV5-1
D gene: TRBD1
CDR3 DNA: TGCGCCAGCAGCTTGGGGACAGGGGGGAACTATGGCTACACCTTC
CDR3 protein: CASSLGTGGNYGYTF

clone size: -
J gene: TRBJ1-1
V gene: TRBV4-1
D gene: -
CDR3 DNA: TGCGCCAGCAGTCCTCGCTCCACGTGGTTCCGGACTGAAGCTTTCTTT
CDR3 protein: CASSPRSTWFRTEAFF

clone size: -
J gene: TRBJ2-3
V gene: TRBV4-2
D gene: -
CDR3 DNA: TGTGCCAGCAGTTCCCCTGGTCGAACAGATACGCAGTATTTT
CDR3 protein: CASSSPGRTDTQYF

clone size: -
J gene: TRBJ2-3
V gene: TRBV2
D gene: -
CDR3 DNA: TGTGCCAGCAGTGAGGACCCCTCAACAGATACGCAGTATTTT
CDR3 protein: CASSEDPSTDTQYF

clone size: -
J gene: TRBJ1-2
V gene: TRBV25-1
D gene: -
CDR3 DNA: TGTGCCAGCAGCCTTGGGGGGATGGACAGATACTATGGCTACACCTTC
CDR3 protein: CASSLGGMDRYYGYTF

clone size: few
J gene: TRBJ2-1
V gene: TRBV18
D gene: -
CDR3 DNA: TGTGCCAGCTCATATACGCAGGGCAATGAGCAGTTCTTC
CDR3 protein: CASSYTQGNEQFF

clone size: -
J gene: TRBJ1-2
V gene: TRBV7-8
D gene: TRBD1
CDR3 DNA: TGTGCCAGCAGCTCCGAAACAGGGGATCGCAACTATGGCTACACCTTC
CDR3 protein: CASSSETGDRNYGYTF

clone size: few
J gene: TRBJ1-1
V gene: TRBV7-6
D gene: -
CDR3 DNA: TGTGCCAGCAGCTCGGGACGGGTCACTGAAGCTTTCTTT
CDR3 protein: CASSSGRVTEAFF

clone size: -
J gene: TRBJ2-2
V gene: TRBV7-9
D gene: -
CDR3 DNA: TGTGCCAGCAGCCGGGACCCGACCACCGGGGAGCTGTTTTTT
CDR3 protein: CASSRDPTTGELFF

clone size: once
J gene: TRBJ1-1
V gene: TRBV29-1
D gene: -
CDR3 DNA: TGCAGCGTTGATACAGGAACCATGAACACTGAAGCTTTCTTT
CDR3 protein: CSVDTGTMNTEAFF

clone size: -
J gene: TRBJ1-2
V gene: TRBV19
D gene: -
CDR3 DNA: TGTGCCAGTAGTACATTCTTGACATCCGTTTATGGCTACACCTTC
CDR3 protein: CASSTFLTSVYGYTF

clone size: -
J gene: TRBJ1-6
V gene: TRBV12-3/TRBV12-4
D gene: -
CDR3 DNA: TGTGCCACCCAAGCACAGGGAACCTCACCCCTCCACTTT
CDR3 protein: CATQAQGTSPLHF

clone size: -
J gene: TRBJ2-1
V gene: TRBV7-2
D gene: TRBD1
CDR3 DNA: TGTGCCAGCAGCTCCCGGGACAGGATCTACAATGAGCAGTTCTTC
CDR3 protein: CASSSRDRIYNEQFF

clone size: few
J gene: TRBJ2-3
V gene: TRBV19
D gene: -
CDR3 DNA: TGTGCCAGTAGTGGGTGGGGCACAGATACGCAGTATTTT
CDR3 protein: CASSGWGTDTQYF

clone size: few
J gene: TRBJ1-1
V gene: TRBV30
D gene: TRBD1
CDR3 DNA: TGTGCCTGGAGTGTAGAGGGACAGGTGAACACTGAAGCTTTCTTT
CDR3 protein: CAWSVEGQVNTEAFF

clone size: -
J gene: TRBJ1-3
V gene: TRBV14
D gene: -
CDR3 DNA: TGTGCCACCACCCTGGGGACGCTCTCTGGAAACACCATATATTTT
CDR3 protein: CATTLGTLSGNTIYF

clone size: once
J gene: TRBJ1-5
V gene: TRBV24-1
D gene: -
CDR3 DNA: TGTGCCACCAGTGATCAGGCAAGAGGAGGGCAGCCCCAGCATTTT
CDR3 protein: CATSDQARGGQPQHF

clone size: -
J gene: TRBJ2-1
V gene: TRBV18
D gene: -
CDR3 DNA: TGTGCCAGCTCACCACCGGGACTTGGGGGCAATGAGCAGTTCTTC
CDR3 protein: CASSPPGLGGNEQFF

clone size: -
J gene: TRBJ2-5
V gene: TRBV4-2
D gene: TRBD2
CDR3 DNA: TGTGCCAGCAGCCAAGTGGTAGCTAGCGGGAGCCAAGAGACCCAGTACTTC
CDR3 protein: CASSQVVASGSQETQYF

clone size: -
J gene: TRBJ2-3
V gene: TRBV29-1
D gene: -
CDR3 DNA: TGCAGCGTTGCTGGTGGTTCTAGCACAGATACGCAGTATTTT
CDR3 protein: CSVAGGSSTDTQYF

clone size: -
J gene: TRBJ2-7
V gene: TRBV6-5
D gene: TRBD1
CDR3 DNA: TGTGCCAGCAGTTACGGGGGGACAGGGAAATACGAGCAGTACTTC
CDR3 protein: CASSYGGTGKYEQYF

clone size: -
J gene: TRBJ1-1
V gene: TRBV30
D gene: -
CDR3 DNA: TGTGCCTGGATTCCAGGGCGAACTACTGAAGCTTTCTTT
CDR3 protein: CAWIPGRTTEAFF

clone size: -
J gene: TRBJ1-1
V gene: TRBV5-1
D gene: -
CDR3 DNA: TGCGCCAGCAGCCAAAATTCGAGGGGCACTGAAGCTTTCTTT
CDR3 protein: CASSQNSRGTEAFF

clone size: -
J gene: TRBJ1-3
V gene: TRBV5-6
D gene: TRBD1
CDR3 DNA: TGTGCCAGCACCCTTTTGGGACAGGGGGCTGAAAACACCATATATTTT
CDR3 protein: CASTLLGQGAENTIYF

clone size: -
J gene: TRBJ2-2
V gene: TRBV5-1
D gene: TRBD2
CDR3 DNA: TGCGCCAGCAGCCGGACTAGCGGGGGAGTGAACACCGGGGAGCTGTTTTTT
CDR3 protein: CASSRTSGGVNTGELFF

clone size: -
J gene: TRBJ1-1
V gene: TRBV5-4
D gene: TRBD1
CDR3 DNA: TGTGCCAGCAGCTCGGGATGGGGACAGATGAACACTGAAGCTTTCTTT
CDR3 protein: CASSSGWGQMNTEAFF

clone size: -
J gene: TRBJ2-5
V gene: TRBV6-5
D gene: TRBD1
CDR3 DNA: TGTGCCAGCAGCAGACAGGGGGCCGTACAAGAGACCCAGTACTTC
CDR3 protein: CASSRQGAVQETQYF

clone size: -
J gene: TRBJ2-7
V gene: TRBV10-3
D gene: -
CDR3 DNA: TGTGCCATCACGGCAGGGGGGAACTTTGCGACAAGCTACGAGCAGTACTTC
CDR3 protein: CAITAGGNFATSYEQYF

clone size: -
J gene: TRBJ1-5
V gene: TRBV2
D gene: -
CDR3 DNA: TGTGCCAGCAGTGAAATTCGGTCAGAGCCCCAGCATTTT
CDR3 protein: CASSEIRSEPQHF